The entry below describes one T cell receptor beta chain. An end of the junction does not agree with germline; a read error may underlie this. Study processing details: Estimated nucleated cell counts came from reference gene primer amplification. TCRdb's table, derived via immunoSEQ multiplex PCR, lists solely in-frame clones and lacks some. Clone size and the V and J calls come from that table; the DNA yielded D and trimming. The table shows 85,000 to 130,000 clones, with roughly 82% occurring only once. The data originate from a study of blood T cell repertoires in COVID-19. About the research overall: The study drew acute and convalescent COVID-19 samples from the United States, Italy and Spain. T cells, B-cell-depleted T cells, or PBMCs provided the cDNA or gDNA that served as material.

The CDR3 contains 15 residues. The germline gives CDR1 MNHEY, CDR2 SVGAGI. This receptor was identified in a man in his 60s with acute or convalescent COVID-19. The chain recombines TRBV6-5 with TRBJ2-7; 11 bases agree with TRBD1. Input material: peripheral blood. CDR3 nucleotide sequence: TGTGCCAGCAGGTACTCCGGGACAGGGGGCTACGAGCAGTACTTC. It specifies CASRYSGTGGYEQYF.